A selection of T cell receptor beta chains follows, all from one sample in a study of beta chain features in type 1 diabetes. Generated by immunoSEQ multiplex PCR, the TCRdb table keeps only in-frame clones and is missing some. The sample has hundreds of thousands of clones, 11% to 15% seen once. Source material: naive CD4+ T cells from blood. These receptors came from a man younger than 35 with type 1 diabetes. The CDR3 runs from the conserved cysteine through the conserved F or W. Each record gives: J gene, D gene, V gene, clone size, CDR3 DNA, CDR3 protein. The D gene is left open where the match is weak. Some rows have no size entry. The others give once, few or many, or a class for an expanded clone.

j_gene: TRBJ2-1; d_gene: -; v_gene: TRBV5-1; abundance: few; CDR3nt: TGCGCCAGCAAGGGGGTAATGGGGCGAAGCTCCTACAATGAGCAGTTCTTC; CDR3aa: CASKGVMGRSSYNEQFF
j_gene: TRBJ2-7; d_gene: TRBD2; v_gene: TRBV9; abundance: few; CDR3nt: TGTGCCAGCAGCCGGAGCGGGAGCAGCTACGAGCAGTACTTC; CDR3aa: CASSRSGSSYEQYF
j_gene: TRBJ1-1; d_gene: -; v_gene: TRBV7-2; abundance: -; CDR3nt: TGTGCCAGCAGCCCGGGACTCAGGGGTGATGAAGCTTTCTTT; CDR3aa: CASSPGLRGDEAFF
j_gene: TRBJ1-1; d_gene: -; v_gene: TRBV30; abundance: -; CDR3nt: TGTGCCTGGGGGTATTCTTGGGGCAACACTGAAGCTTTCTTT; CDR3aa: CAWGYSWGNTEAFF
j_gene: TRBJ2-3; d_gene: -; v_gene: TRBV9; abundance: -; CDR3nt: TGTGCCAGCGAACCGGACGGAAACACAGATACGCAGTATTTT; CDR3aa: CASEPDGNTDTQYF
j_gene: TRBJ1-3; d_gene: -; v_gene: TRBV6-1; abundance: -; CDR3nt: TGTGCCAGCAGTGCTCTGGACGGACTACCTGGAAACACCATATATTTT; CDR3aa: CASSALDGLPGNTIYF
j_gene: TRBJ2-3; d_gene: -; v_gene: TRBV7-3; abundance: few; CDR3nt: TGTGCCAGCAGCTTATCAGGGGCAGGCGCAGATACGCAGTATTTT; CDR3aa: CASSLSGAGADTQYF
j_gene: TRBJ2-3; d_gene: -; v_gene: TRBV9; abundance: -; CDR3nt: TGTGCCAGCAGCGCGGGGACAACTGTCACAGATACGCAGTATTTT; CDR3aa: CASSAGTTVTDTQYF
j_gene: TRBJ2-5; d_gene: TRBD2; v_gene: TRBV7-2; abundance: -; CDR3nt: TGTGCCAGCAGCTTTTCTGGACTAGCGGGGGGGAGACCCTACTTC; CDR3aa: CASSFSGLAGGRPYF
j_gene: TRBJ1-1; d_gene: TRBD1; v_gene: TRBV30; abundance: few; CDR3nt: TGTGCCTGGAAAGAGACGATCGGGACAGGGGTCTCTGAAGCTTTCTTT; CDR3aa: CAWKETIGTGVSEAFF
j_gene: TRBJ1-2; d_gene: TRBD1; v_gene: TRBV28; abundance: few; CDR3nt: TGTGCCAGCAGATCGGGACAGGGGTCTTATGGCTACACCTTC; CDR3aa: CASRSGQGSYGYTF
j_gene: TRBJ2-1; d_gene: TRBD2; v_gene: TRBV5-1; abundance: few; CDR3nt: TGCGCCAGCAGCCTAGCGGGAGGTATCAATGAGCAGTTCTTC; CDR3aa: CASSLAGGINEQFF
j_gene: TRBJ2-3; d_gene: -; v_gene: TRBV7-3; abundance: few; CDR3nt: TGTGCCAGCAGCCCCGGGGACAGCACAGATACGCAGTATTTT; CDR3aa: CASSPGDSTDTQYF
j_gene: TRBJ1-5; d_gene: -; v_gene: TRBV10-3; abundance: -; CDR3nt: TGTGCCACCTCCCCGGGGGTAGGGGGAGGCAATCAGCCCCAGCATTTT; CDR3aa: CATSPGVGGGNQPQHF
j_gene: TRBJ2-5; d_gene: -; v_gene: TRBV29-1; abundance: -; CDR3nt: TGCACCGTCGTCGGGAAACAAGAGACCCAGTACTTC; CDR3aa: CTVVGKQETQYF
j_gene: TRBJ2-6; d_gene: TRBD2; v_gene: TRBV18; abundance: few; CDR3nt: TGTGCCAGTTCACCCCAAACGGGGGGCTCTGGGGCCAACGTCCTGACTTTC; CDR3aa: CASSPQTGGSGANVLTF
j_gene: TRBJ2-7; d_gene: -; v_gene: TRBV6-5; abundance: few; CDR3nt: TGTGCCAGCAGACTCGACAGCCTCTCCTACGAGCAGTACTTC; CDR3aa: CASRLDSLSYEQYF
j_gene: TRBJ2-1; d_gene: TRBD2; v_gene: TRBV5-1; abundance: -; CDR3nt: TGCGCCAGCAGCCACACCGGGACTAGCGGGGGGGCGATAAATGAGCAGTTCTTC; CDR3aa: CASSHTGTSGGAINEQFF
j_gene: TRBJ2-3; d_gene: TRBD1; v_gene: TRBV29-1; abundance: -; CDR3nt: TGCAGCGTTGGACAGGGGCCAGATACGCAGTATTTT; CDR3aa: CSVGQGPDTQYF
j_gene: TRBJ2-7; d_gene: -; v_gene: TRBV19; abundance: -; CDR3nt: TGTGCCAGTAGTATGACCCCCAACCTTTCCTACGAGCAGTACTTC; CDR3aa: CASSMTPNLSYEQYF
j_gene: TRBJ1-4; d_gene: -; v_gene: TRBV11-2; abundance: -; CDR3nt: TGTGCCAGCAGCCCCGAGGGAGACACCGATGAAAAACTGTTTTTT; CDR3aa: CASSPEGDTDEKLFF
j_gene: TRBJ2-7; d_gene: -; v_gene: TRBV13; abundance: few; CDR3nt: TGTGCCAGCGCACGCGGAGCGCTAAGGGCCTACGAGCAGTACTTC; CDR3aa: CASARGALRAYEQYF
j_gene: TRBJ2-1; d_gene: TRBD2; v_gene: TRBV29-1; abundance: -; CDR3nt: TGCAGCGTTGCGGGACTAGCGGGAGGAGGCAATGAGCAGTTCTTC; CDR3aa: CSVAGLAGGGNEQFF
j_gene: TRBJ2-2; d_gene: TRBD2; v_gene: TRBV14; abundance: few; CDR3nt: TGTGCCAGCAGCCGAACTAGCGGGAGTACCGGGGAGCTGTTTTTT; CDR3aa: CASSRTSGSTGELFF
j_gene: TRBJ2-2; d_gene: TRBD2; v_gene: TRBV18; abundance: -; CDR3nt: TGTGCCAGCTCCCCTTGGAGAGCGGGAAACACCGGGGAGCTGTTTTTT; CDR3aa: CASSPWRAGNTGELFF
j_gene: TRBJ2-2; d_gene: -; v_gene: TRBV9; abundance: -; CDR3nt: TGTGCCAGCAGCGTAGACCCCGGGGTTGACACCGGGGAGCTGTTTTTT; CDR3aa: CASSVDPGVDTGELFF
j_gene: TRBJ2-5; d_gene: -; v_gene: TRBV5-1; abundance: -; CDR3nt: TGCGCCAGCACCTCCGGGTCCCAAGAGACCCAGTACTTC; CDR3aa: CASTSGSQETQYF
j_gene: TRBJ2-7; d_gene: -; v_gene: TRBV6-7; abundance: few; CDR3nt: TGTGCCAGTTACCCTCCCATCGAAGCGCTGGGGATCTACGAGCAGTACTTC; CDR3aa: CASYPPIEALGIYEQYF
j_gene: TRBJ1-4; d_gene: TRBD1; v_gene: TRBV14; abundance: -; CDR3nt: TGTGCCAGCAGCTCTCCCGGGACAGCACTTAATGAAAAACTGTTTTTT; CDR3aa: CASSSPGTALNEKLFF
j_gene: TRBJ1-5; d_gene: TRBD1; v_gene: TRBV30; abundance: -; CDR3nt: TGTGCCTGGACCGCGGGACAGAGCAATCAGCCCCAGCATTTT; CDR3aa: CAWTAGQSNQPQHF
j_gene: TRBJ2-7; d_gene: -; v_gene: TRBV7-2; abundance: few; CDR3nt: TGTGCCAGCAGCTCTCAGGGGCGCTCCTACGAGCAGTACTTC; CDR3aa: CASSSQGRSYEQYF
j_gene: TRBJ2-2; d_gene: TRBD2; v_gene: TRBV7-6; abundance: -; CDR3nt: TGTGCCAGCAGCTTAGGATCGCTAGCGGGAGTATCCGGGGAGCTGTTTTTT; CDR3aa: CASSLGSLAGVSGELFF
j_gene: TRBJ2-2; d_gene: TRBD2; v_gene: TRBV10-3; abundance: -; CDR3nt: TGTGCCATCAGTGAGCCGGGGACTAGCGGGGGGACCGGGGAGCTGTTTTTT; CDR3aa: CAISEPGTSGGTGELFF
j_gene: TRBJ2-1; d_gene: -; v_gene: TRBV5-4; abundance: few; CDR3nt: TGTGCCAGCAGCGTACAGGGTAGCTCCTACAATGAGCAGTTCTTC; CDR3aa: CASSVQGSSYNEQFF
j_gene: TRBJ2-1; d_gene: -; v_gene: TRBV5-1; abundance: few; CDR3nt: TGCGCCAGTGCTACGGGGGTTGCCTACAATGAGCAGTTCTTC; CDR3aa: CASATGVAYNEQFF
j_gene: TRBJ1-2; d_gene: -; v_gene: TRBV30; abundance: few; CDR3nt: TGTGCCTGGAGTGTTCCACACTCCTATGGCTACACCTTC; CDR3aa: CAWSVPHSYGYTF
j_gene: TRBJ1-1; d_gene: TRBD1; v_gene: TRBV28; abundance: -; CDR3nt: TGTGCCAGCAGTCTGGACAGGGCTGAAGCTTTCTTT; CDR3aa: CASSLDRAEAFF
j_gene: TRBJ1-1; d_gene: TRBD1; v_gene: TRBV25-1; abundance: few; CDR3nt: TGTGCCAGCAGTGATTCTACAGGGGCCACTGAAGCTTTCTTT; CDR3aa: CASSDSTGATEAFF
j_gene: TRBJ2-7; d_gene: -; v_gene: TRBV19; abundance: once; CDR3nt: TGTGCCAGTAGTATTACCGGGACTGGGCCCTACGAGCAGTACTTC; CDR3aa: CASSITGTGPYEQYF
j_gene: TRBJ1-6; d_gene: -; v_gene: TRBV2; abundance: -; CDR3nt: TGTGCCAGCACCCAGGAGGGTTCACCCCTCCACTTT; CDR3aa: CASTQEGSPLHF
j_gene: TRBJ2-7; d_gene: TRBD2; v_gene: TRBV4-1; abundance: -; CDR3nt: TGCGCCAGCAGCCAAGATCAGGGAGGGCACGAGCAGTACTTC; CDR3aa: CASSQDQGGHEQYF
j_gene: TRBJ2-7; d_gene: TRBD1; v_gene: TRBV5-1; abundance: few; CDR3nt: TGCGCCAGCAGCTTGGAAGGACAGGGGATCTACGAGCAGTACTTC; CDR3aa: CASSLEGQGIYEQYF
j_gene: TRBJ2-1; d_gene: TRBD2; v_gene: TRBV7-9; abundance: few; CDR3nt: TGTGCCAGCCCCCCGGGGGAGGGTTACAATGAGCAGTTCTTC; CDR3aa: CASPPGEGYNEQFF